This TCR beta chain comes out of a study of blood T cell repertoires in COVID-19. Looking at the study overall: Sites across the United States, Italy and Spain contributed samples from acute and convalescent COVID-19. PBMCs, B-cell-depleted T cells, or T cells provided the cDNA or gDNA that made up the material.

After removal of 4 bases from V and 3 bases from J, the junction contained 5 bases not matched to a gene. This CDR3 contains 16 residues. The V gene's germline CDR1 is KGHDR and CDR2 SFDVKD. In the authors' methods: Counts of nucleated cells, estimated from reference gene primer amplification, were obtained. Using immunoSEQ multiplex PCR, the repertoire was profiled, and TCRdb retains in-frame clones only, with some absent. That table gives V, J and clone size, and the DNA gave D and trimming. The sample shows roughly 260,000 clones, roughly 80% of them seen only once. Sequenced sample: peripheral blood. This TCR was sampled from a woman aged 40 to 50 with active or convalescent COVID-19. The chain joins TRBV24-1 to TRBJ2-1; TRBD2 matches at 10 bases. This CDR3 reads CATSDSLAGDYNEQFF. CDR3 nucleotides: TGTGCCACCAGTGACTCCCTAGCGGGGGACTACAATGAGCAGTTCTTC.